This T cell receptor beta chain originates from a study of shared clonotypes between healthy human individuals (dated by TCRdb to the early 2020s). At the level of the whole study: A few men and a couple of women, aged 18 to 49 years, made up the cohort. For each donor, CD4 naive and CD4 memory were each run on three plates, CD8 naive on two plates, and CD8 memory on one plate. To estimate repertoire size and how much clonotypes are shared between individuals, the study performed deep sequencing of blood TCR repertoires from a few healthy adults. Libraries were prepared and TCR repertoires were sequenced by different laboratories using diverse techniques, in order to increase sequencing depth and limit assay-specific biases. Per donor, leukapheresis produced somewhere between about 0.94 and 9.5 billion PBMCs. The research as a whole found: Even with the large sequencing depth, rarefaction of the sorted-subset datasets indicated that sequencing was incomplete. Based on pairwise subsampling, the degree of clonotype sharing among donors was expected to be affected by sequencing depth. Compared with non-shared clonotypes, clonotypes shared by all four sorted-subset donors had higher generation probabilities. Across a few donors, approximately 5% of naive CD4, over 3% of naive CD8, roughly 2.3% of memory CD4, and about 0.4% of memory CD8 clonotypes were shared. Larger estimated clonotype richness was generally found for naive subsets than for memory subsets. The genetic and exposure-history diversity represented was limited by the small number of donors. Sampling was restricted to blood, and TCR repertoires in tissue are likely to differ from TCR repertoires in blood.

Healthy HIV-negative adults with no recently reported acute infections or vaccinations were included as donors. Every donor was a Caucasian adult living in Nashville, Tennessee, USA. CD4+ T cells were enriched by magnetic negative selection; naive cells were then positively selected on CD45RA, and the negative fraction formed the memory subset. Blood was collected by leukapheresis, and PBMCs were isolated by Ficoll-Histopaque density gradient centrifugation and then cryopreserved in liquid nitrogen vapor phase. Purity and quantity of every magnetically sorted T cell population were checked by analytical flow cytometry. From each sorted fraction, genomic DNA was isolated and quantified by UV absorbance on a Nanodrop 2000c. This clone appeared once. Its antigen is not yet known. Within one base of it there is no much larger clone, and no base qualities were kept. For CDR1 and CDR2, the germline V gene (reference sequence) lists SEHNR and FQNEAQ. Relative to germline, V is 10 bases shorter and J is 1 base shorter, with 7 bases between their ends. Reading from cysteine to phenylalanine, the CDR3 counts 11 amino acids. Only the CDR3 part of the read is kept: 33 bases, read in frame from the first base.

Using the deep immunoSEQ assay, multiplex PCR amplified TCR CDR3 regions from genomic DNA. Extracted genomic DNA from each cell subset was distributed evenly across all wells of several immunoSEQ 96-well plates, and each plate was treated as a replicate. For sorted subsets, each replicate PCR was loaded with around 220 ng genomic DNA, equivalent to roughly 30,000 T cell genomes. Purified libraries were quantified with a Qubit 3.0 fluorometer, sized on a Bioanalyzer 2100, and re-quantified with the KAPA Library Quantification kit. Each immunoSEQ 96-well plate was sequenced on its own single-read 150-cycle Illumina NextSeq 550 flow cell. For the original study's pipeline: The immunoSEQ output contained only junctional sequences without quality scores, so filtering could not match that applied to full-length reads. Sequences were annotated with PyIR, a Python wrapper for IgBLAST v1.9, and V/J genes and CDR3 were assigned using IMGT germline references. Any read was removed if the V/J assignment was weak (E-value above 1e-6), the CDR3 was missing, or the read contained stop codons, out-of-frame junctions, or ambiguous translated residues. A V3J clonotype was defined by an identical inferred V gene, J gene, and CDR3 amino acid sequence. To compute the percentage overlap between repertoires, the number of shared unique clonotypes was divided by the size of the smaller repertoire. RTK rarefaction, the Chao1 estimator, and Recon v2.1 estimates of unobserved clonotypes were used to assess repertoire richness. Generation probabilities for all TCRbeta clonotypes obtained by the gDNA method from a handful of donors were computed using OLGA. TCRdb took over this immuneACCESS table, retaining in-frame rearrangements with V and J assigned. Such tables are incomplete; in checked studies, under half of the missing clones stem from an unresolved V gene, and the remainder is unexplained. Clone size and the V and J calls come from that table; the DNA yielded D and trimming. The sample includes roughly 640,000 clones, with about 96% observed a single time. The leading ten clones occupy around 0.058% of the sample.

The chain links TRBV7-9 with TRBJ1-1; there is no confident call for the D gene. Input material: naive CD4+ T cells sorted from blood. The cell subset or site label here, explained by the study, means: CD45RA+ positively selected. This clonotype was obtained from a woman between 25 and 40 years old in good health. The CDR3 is CAIDTNTEAFF. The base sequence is TGTGCCATCGATACGAACACTGAAGCTTTCTTT. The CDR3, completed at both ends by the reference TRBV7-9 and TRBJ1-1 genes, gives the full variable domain DTGVSQNPRHKITKRGQNVTFRCDPISEHNRLYWYRQTLGQGPEFLTYFQNEAQLEKSRLLSDRFSAERPKGSFSTLEIQRTEQGDSAMYLCAIDTNTEAFFGQGTRLTVV.